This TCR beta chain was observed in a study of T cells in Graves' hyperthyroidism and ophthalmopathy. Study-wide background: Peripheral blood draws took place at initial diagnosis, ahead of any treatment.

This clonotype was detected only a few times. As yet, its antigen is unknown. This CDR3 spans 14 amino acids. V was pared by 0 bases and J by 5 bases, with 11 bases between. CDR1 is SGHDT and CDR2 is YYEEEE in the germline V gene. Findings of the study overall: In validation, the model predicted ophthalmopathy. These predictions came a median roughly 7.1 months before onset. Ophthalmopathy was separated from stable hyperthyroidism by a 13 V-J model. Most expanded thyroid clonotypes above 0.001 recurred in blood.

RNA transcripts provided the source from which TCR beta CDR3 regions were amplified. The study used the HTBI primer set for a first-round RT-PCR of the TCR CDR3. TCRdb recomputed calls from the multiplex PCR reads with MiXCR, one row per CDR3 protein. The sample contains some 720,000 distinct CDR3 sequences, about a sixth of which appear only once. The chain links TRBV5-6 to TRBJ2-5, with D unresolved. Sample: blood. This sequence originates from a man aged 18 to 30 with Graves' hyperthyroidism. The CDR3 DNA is TGTGCCAGCAGCTTGGCATTGCGGCCGGAGACCCAGTACTTC. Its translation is CASSLALRPETQYF.